This TCR beta chain was recorded in a study of Graves' ophthalmopathy and Graves' hyperthyroidism (dated by TCRdb to the late 2010s). Regarding the complete study: Hyperthyroidism was defined as stable when no progression to ophthalmopathy occurred within 18 months of follow-up. The study used signatures of the TCR beta repertoire to tell Graves' ophthalmopathy apart from Graves' hyperthyroidism and to predict which patients would progress to ophthalmopathy. In total, some 140 blood samples were TCR-sequenced: around 42 ophthalmopathy, 80 or so hyperthyroidism and roughly 17 hyperthyroidism-to-ophthalmopathy patients. To explore V-J signatures that separate ophthalmopathy from hyperthyroidism, a discovery set of about 98 patients was enrolled, consisting of approximately 45 with ophthalmopathy and about 60 with stable hyperthyroidism. For independent validation, a separate cohort was made up of approximately 19 hyperthyroidism patients plus 17 patients who later progressed from hyperthyroidism to ophthalmopathy. In about 6 hyperthyroidism patients, T-cell repertoires of thyroid tissue and blood were compared. After sampling, hyperthyroidism patients received methimazole starting at 30 mg daily, and ophthalmopathy patients received high-dose intravenous methylprednisolone. The full study reports these points: No statistical method was used to set the sample size in advance, and the investigators knew which group each participant was assigned to. In validation, the model predicted ophthalmopathy progression with 55% to 71% sensitivity and roughly 72% specificity; approximately 12 predicted patients were CT-confirmed with GO in a median of approximately 6.2 months. Most expanded thyroid clonotypes with a frequency above 0.001 also appeared in blood, which suggests that blood repertoires may reflect the immune response in the thyroid. Ophthalmopathy was separated from stable hyperthyroidism by the 13-signature model with roughly 90% sensitivity and roughly 83% specificity in cross-validation and with 80%/75% in the test set.

This clonotype has ten or more counts. Its cognate antigen has yet to be identified. No base qualities exist here, and no much larger clone lies one base off it. Patients with hyperthyroidism were aged 18 to 65 years, had been newly diagnosed, and had a disease duration of less than 2 months. Patients with other autoimmune diseases, uncontrolled infections, pregnancy or lactation were excluded. Clinical symptoms, serum thyroxine, TRAb, thyroid ultrasound and orbital computed tomography were used for diagnosis. Trizol reagent was used to extract the total RNA, and its quality was then checked on an Agilent 2100 Bioanalyzer. The germline V gene (reference sequence) sets CDR1 to LNHDA and CDR2 to SQIVND. The junction shows trimming of 4 bases on V and 5 bases on J, plus 14 bases between the germline ends. Taken from cysteine to phenylalanine, the CDR3 has 14 residues. Here the CDR3 DNA is all that survives: 42 bases in frame from base 1.

For repertoire sequencing, the TCR beta CDR3 regions were amplified from RNA transcripts. The first round was an RT-PCR using HTBI primers with the Qiagen OneStep RT-PCR kit, and this first round was followed by a second-round multiplex PCR, then size selection and purification. Libraries were sequenced on an Illumina HiSeq2000 using paired-end 100 bp reads. In the original analysis: SOAPnuke was used for read processing, and reads with adapters, uncalled bases, a mean Phred below 15, or no exact constant-primer or identifier match were discarded. COPE v1.2.5 was used to merge high-quality paired reads. Each unique nucleotide sequence was defined as a clonotype, and clonotypes were aligned to IMGT TRB V, D and J references with MiTCR v1.1. The analysis was limited to V-J combinations with a frequency above 0.0001, which together covered approximately 99% of repertoires. For each V-J combination, a TCR clonal expansion and chaos score was defined as F50 clonal expansion divided by the chaos observed in the TCRdist matrix. Welch's t-statistics and random forest were used to reduce the features to some 13 V-J combinations, which were then used as input to a naive Bayes classifier. Thyroid-blood repertoire similarity was quantified with the Morisita-Horn index. Starting from the raw public reads, TCRdb applied fastp trimming at Q25, assembled clones with MiXCR and retained in-frame beta chains. Each entry is one CDR3 protein sequence, shown with its most common DNA and genes. It is TCRdb's table, rather than the study itself, that gives the V and J calls and clone size. In this sample the table shows a few hundred thousand distinct CDR3 sequences, 39% of which occur a single time. Of the sample, 4% to 5% is held by the ten largest clones.

The sequence links TRBV19 to TRBJ1-2; matching of 6 bases hints at TRBD1 as the D gene. This clonotype was sampled from an adult man with Graves' hyperthyroidism. The sample comprised peripheral blood or thyroid tissue (not recorded which). The nucleotide sequence reads TGTGCCAGTAGTAGCCAGGGGTCGGGGTATGGCTACACCTTC. This yields the protein CASSSQGSGYGYTF.